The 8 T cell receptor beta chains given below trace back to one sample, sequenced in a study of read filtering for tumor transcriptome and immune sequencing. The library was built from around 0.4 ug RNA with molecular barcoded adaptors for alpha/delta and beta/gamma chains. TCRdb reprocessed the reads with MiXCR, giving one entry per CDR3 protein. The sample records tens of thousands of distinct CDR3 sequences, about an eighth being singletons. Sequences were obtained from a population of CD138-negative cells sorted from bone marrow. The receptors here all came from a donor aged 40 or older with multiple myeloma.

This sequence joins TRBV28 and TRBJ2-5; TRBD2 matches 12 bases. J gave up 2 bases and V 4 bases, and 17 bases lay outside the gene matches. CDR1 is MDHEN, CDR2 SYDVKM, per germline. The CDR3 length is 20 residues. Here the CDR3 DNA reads TGTGCCAGCAGTTCACGCCTGGGGCTAGCGGGAGGGCACGGGCAAGAGACCCAGTACTTC. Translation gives CASSSRLGLAGGHGQETQYF.

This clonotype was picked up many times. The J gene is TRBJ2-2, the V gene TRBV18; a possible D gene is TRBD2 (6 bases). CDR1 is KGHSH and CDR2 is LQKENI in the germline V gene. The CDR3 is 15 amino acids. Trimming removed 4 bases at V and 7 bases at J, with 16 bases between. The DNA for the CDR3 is TGTGCCAGCTCACGGGACTCTCTTGGAGACGGGGAGCTGTTTTTT. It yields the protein CASSRDSLGDGELFF.

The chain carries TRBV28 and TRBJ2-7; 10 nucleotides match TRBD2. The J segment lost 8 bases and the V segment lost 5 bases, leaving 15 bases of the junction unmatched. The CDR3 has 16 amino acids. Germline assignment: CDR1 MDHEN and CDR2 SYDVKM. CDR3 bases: TGTGCCAGCAGTCATCCCCCGGGACTAGCGCCCTATAAGCAGTACTTC. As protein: CASSHPPGLAPYKQYF.

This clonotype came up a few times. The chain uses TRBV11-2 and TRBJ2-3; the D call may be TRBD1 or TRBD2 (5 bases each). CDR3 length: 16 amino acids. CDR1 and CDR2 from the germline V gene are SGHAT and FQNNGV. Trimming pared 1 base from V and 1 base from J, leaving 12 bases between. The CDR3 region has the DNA TGTGCCAGCAGCTTAGCGGGGCAGGGAGGCACAGATACGCAGTATTTT. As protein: CASSLAGQGGTDTQYF.

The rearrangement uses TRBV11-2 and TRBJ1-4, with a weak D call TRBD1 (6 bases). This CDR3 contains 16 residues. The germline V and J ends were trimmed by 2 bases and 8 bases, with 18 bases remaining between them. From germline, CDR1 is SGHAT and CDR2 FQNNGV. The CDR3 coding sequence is TGTGCCAGCAGCTTACTTCGGGGGGGCGCGGGGGAAAAACTGTTTTTT. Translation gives CASSLLRGGAGEKLFF.

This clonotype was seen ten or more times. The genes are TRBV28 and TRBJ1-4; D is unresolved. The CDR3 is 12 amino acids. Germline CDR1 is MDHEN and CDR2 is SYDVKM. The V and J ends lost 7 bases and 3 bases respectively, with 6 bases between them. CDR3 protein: CASTHSNEKLFF. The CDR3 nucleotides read TGTGCCAGCACTCACTCTAATGAAAAACTGTTTTTT.

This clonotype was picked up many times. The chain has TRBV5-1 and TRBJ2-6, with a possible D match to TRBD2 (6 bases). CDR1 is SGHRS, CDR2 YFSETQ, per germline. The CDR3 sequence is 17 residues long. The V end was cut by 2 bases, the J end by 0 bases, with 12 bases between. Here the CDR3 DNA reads TGCGCCAGCAGCTTCCGGGGGAGCAGCTCTGGGGCCAACGTCCTGACTTTC. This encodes CASSFRGSSSGANVLTF.

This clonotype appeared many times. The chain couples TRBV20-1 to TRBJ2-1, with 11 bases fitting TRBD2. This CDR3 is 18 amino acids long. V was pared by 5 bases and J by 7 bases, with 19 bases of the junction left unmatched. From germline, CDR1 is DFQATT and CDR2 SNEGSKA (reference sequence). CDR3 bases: TGCAGTGCTGCGGACAGGGCGTTACTAGCGGGAGTATTTAATGAGCAGTTCTTC. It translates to CSAADRALLAGVFNEQFF.